A selection of T cell receptor beta chains follows, all from one sample in a study of beta chain features in type 1 diabetes. Generated by immunoSEQ multiplex PCR, the TCRdb table keeps only in-frame clones and is missing some. The sample shows around 400,000 clones, about 15% of them seen only once. Sequenced material: naive CD4+ T cells from blood. The receptor set was obtained from a woman aged 18-29 years in good health. CDR3s include the opening cysteine and the closing phenylalanine or tryptophan. Fields, in order: CDR3 length, V gene, clone size, J gene, D gene, CDR3 protein, CDR3 DNA. The D gene is left open where the match is weak. Size is omitted from some rows. Given values are once, few, many or a class for expanded clones.

len: 14
v_gene: TRBV11-2
abundance: NA
j_gene: TRBJ2-5
d_gene: TRBD2
CDR3aa: CASSFSSGGETQYF
CDR3nt: TGTGCCAGCAGCTTTTCCAGCGGGGGGGAGACCCAGTACTTC

len: 16
v_gene: TRBV15
abundance: NA
j_gene: TRBJ2-1
d_gene: TRBD1
CDR3aa: CATSRSRDRGINEQFF
CDR3nt: TGTGCCACCAGCCGTTCCCGGGACAGGGGGATCAATGAGCAGTTCTTC

len: 13
v_gene: TRBV28
abundance: NA
j_gene: TRBJ1-2
d_gene: TRBD1
CDR3aa: CASSVQGNYGYTF
CDR3nt: TGTGCCAGCAGTGTACAGGGGAACTATGGCTACACCTTC

len: 18
v_gene: TRBV15
abundance: few
j_gene: TRBJ2-1
d_gene: TRBD2
CDR3aa: CATSMKGREAKWGNEQFF
CDR3nt: TGTGCCACCAGCATGAAAGGGCGGGAGGCCAAGTGGGGCAATGAGCAGTTCTTC

len: 12
v_gene: TRBV7-2
abundance: NA
j_gene: TRBJ2-3
d_gene: NA
CDR3aa: CASSLGLAAQYF
CDR3nt: TGTGCCAGCAGCTTAGGGCTAGCCGCACAGTATTTT

len: 15
v_gene: TRBV11-2
abundance: few
j_gene: TRBJ2-1
d_gene: TRBD2
CDR3aa: CASSLETSGLWEQFF
CDR3nt: TGTGCCAGCAGCTTAGAGACTAGCGGTTTATGGGAGCAGTTCTTC

len: 16
v_gene: TRBV5-4
abundance: NA
j_gene: TRBJ2-3
d_gene: NA
CDR3aa: CASSLLLAGSTDTQYF
CDR3nt: TGTGCCAGCAGCTTGTTGTTGGCGGGTAGCACAGATACGCAGTATTTT

len: 18
v_gene: TRBV7-8
abundance: NA
j_gene: TRBJ2-5
d_gene: TRBD2
CDR3aa: CASSLVGLAGGGIGSQYF
CDR3nt: TGTGCCAGCAGCTTAGTCGGACTAGCGGGAGGGGGGATAGGGTCCCAGTACTTC

len: 15
v_gene: TRBV9
abundance: few
j_gene: TRBJ2-3
d_gene: NA
CDR3aa: CASSPGPGEWDTQYF
CDR3nt: TGTGCCAGCAGCCCCGGACCCGGGGAGTGGGATACGCAGTATTTT

len: 15
v_gene: TRBV29-1
abundance: NA
j_gene: TRBJ1-1
d_gene: NA
CDR3aa: CSVVGRGGASTEAFF
CDR3nt: TGCAGCGTTGTGGGCAGGGGAGGGGCTAGCACTGAAGCTTTCTTT

len: 14
v_gene: TRBV13
abundance: NA
j_gene: TRBJ1-1
d_gene: NA
CDR3aa: CASSLGTGHTEAFF
CDR3nt: TGTGCCAGCAGCTTAGGAACAGGGCACACTGAAGCTTTCTTT

len: 18
v_gene: TRBV4-2
abundance: NA
j_gene: TRBJ2-7
d_gene: TRBD2
CDR3aa: CASSSPGTSGRPSYEQYF
CDR3nt: TGTGCCAGCAGCTCTCCCGGGACTAGCGGGAGGCCCTCCTACGAGCAGTACTTC

len: 13
v_gene: TRBV23-1
abundance: NA
j_gene: TRBJ2-7
d_gene: TRBD2
CDR3aa: CASSQSSGGEQYF
CDR3nt: TGCGCCAGCAGTCAATCGTCGGGGGGCGAGCAGTACTTC

len: 15
v_gene: TRBV5-1
abundance: NA
j_gene: TRBJ2-7
d_gene: TRBD1
CDR3aa: CASRPGTGDSYEQYF
CDR3nt: TGCGCCAGCAGGCCCGGGACAGGGGACTCCTACGAGCAGTACTTC

len: 17
v_gene: TRBV13
abundance: NA
j_gene: TRBJ2-3
d_gene: TRBD2
CDR3aa: CASSLSRLAGITDTQYF
CDR3nt: TGTGCCAGCAGCTTATCGCGACTAGCGGGGATCACAGATACGCAGTATTTT

len: 15
v_gene: TRBV18
abundance: few
j_gene: TRBJ2-1
d_gene: NA
CDR3aa: CASSPLGERRGEQFF
CDR3nt: TGTGCCAGCTCACCACTCGGGGAGCGGAGGGGTGAGCAGTTCTTC

len: 13
v_gene: TRBV11-2
abundance: few
j_gene: TRBJ2-1
d_gene: TRBD2
CDR3aa: CASSLLAGLHPFF
CDR3nt: TGTGCCAGCAGCTTGTTAGCGGGACTCCACCCGTTCTTC

len: 13
v_gene: TRBV5-1
abundance: NA
j_gene: TRBJ2-3
d_gene: TRBD2
CDR3aa: CASILTGGGTQYF
CDR3nt: TGCGCCAGCATCTTGACGGGAGGAGGTACGCAGTATTTT

len: 13
v_gene: TRBV30
abundance: few
j_gene: TRBJ2-7
d_gene: TRBD2
CDR3aa: CAWGLAGVYEQYF
CDR3nt: TGTGCCTGGGGACTAGCGGGAGTCTACGAGCAGTACTTC

len: 12
v_gene: TRBV6-6
abundance: NA
j_gene: TRBJ2-7
d_gene: NA
CDR3aa: CASSYSRDEQYF
CDR3nt: TGTGCCAGCAGTTACTCGCGGGACGAGCAGTACTTC

len: 14
v_gene: TRBV28
abundance: few
j_gene: TRBJ2-5
d_gene: NA
CDR3aa: CASSSPPTKETQYF
CDR3nt: TGTGCCAGCAGTTCCCCCCCTACCAAAGAGACCCAGTACTTC

len: 15
v_gene: TRBV28
abundance: NA
j_gene: TRBJ1-3
d_gene: TRBD1
CDR3aa: CASSPGGKGGNTIYF
CDR3nt: TGTGCCAGCAGCCCAGGGGGCAAGGGTGGAAACACCATATATTTT

len: 13
v_gene: TRBV28
abundance: few
j_gene: TRBJ2-4
d_gene: TRBD1
CDR3aa: CATFGTVENIQYF
CDR3nt: TGTGCCACCTTCGGGACAGTTGAAAACATTCAGTACTTC

len: 15
v_gene: TRBV15
abundance: NA
j_gene: TRBJ1-2
d_gene: NA
CDR3aa: CATSRVQPGHYGYTF
CDR3nt: TGTGCCACCAGCAGAGTTCAACCAGGGCACTATGGCTACACCTTC

len: 17
v_gene: TRBV7-6
abundance: once
j_gene: TRBJ2-7
d_gene: TRBD2
CDR3aa: CASSSDHRREYLNEQYF
CDR3nt: TGTGCCAGCAGCTCCGATCATCGGCGGGAGTACCTCAACGAGCAGTACTTC